Below, 32 T cell receptor beta chains from the same sample are listed, as sequenced in a study of T-cell reconstitution after alpha-beta-depleted transplantation in children. A library of TCRbeta sequences, prepared with unique molecular identifiers, was generated. MiXCR was run by TCRdb on the PCR reads, yielding one entry per CDR3 protein. This table has about 980,000 distinct CDR3 sequences, roughly 29% appearing once. Here the sequenced sample was PBMCs, mostly from graft donor cells, taken 360 days after TCRalphabeta/CD19-depleted stem cell transplant. The receptors were sampled from a boy under two years old who had a stem cell transplant for SCID, so the T cells may come from the graft donor.

The V and J genes are TRBV7-9 and TRBJ2-1, with TRBD2 identical over 12 bases. CDR3 length: 16 amino acids. The trim removed 4 bases at V and 4 bases at J, leaving 5 bases unmatched. Looked up from germline, CDR1 is SEHNR and CDR2 is FQNEAQ (reference sequence). The CDR3 region is CASSSSGGAAYNEQFF. For the CDR3, the DNA is TGTGCCAGCAGCTCTAGCGGGGGGGCAGCTTACAATGAGCAGTTCTTC.

This clonotype was seen a few times. The CDR3 is CASSLVATGRRETQYF. The CDR3 nucleotides are TGTGCCAGCAGCTTAGTTGCGACAGGGCGCAGGGAGACCCAGTACTTC. This chain links TRBV7-9 with TRBJ2-5, with TRBD1 matching over 7 bases. The length of the CDR3 is 16 residues. The germline V gene has CDR1 SEHNR and CDR2 FQNEAQ (reference sequence). V gave up 1 base and J gave up 5 bases; unmatched junction bases: 10.

The V gene is TRBV12-3 or TRBV12-4, the J gene TRBJ2-5; possibly TRBD1 for D (5 bases). The CDR3 sequence is 14 residues long. The ends were cut back, 7 bases at V and 1 base at J, with 13 bases in the middle. The DNA of the CDR3 is TGTGCCAGCACCCAAACAGGTAGCCAAGAGACCCAGTACTTC. As protein: CASTQTGSQETQYF.

A few counts support this clonotype. In nucleotides, the CDR3 is TGCAGTGCTAGCTTGGACTCGGGCACAGATACGCAGTATTTT. This codes for CSASLDSGTDTQYF. V is TRBV20-1 and J is TRBJ2-3; D is perhaps TRBD2 (5 bases). The CDR3 covers 14 residues. Germline-derived CDR1 and CDR2 are DFQATT and SNEGSKA (reference sequence). V was pared by 3 bases and J by 1 base, with 11 bases between.

The rearrangement links TRBV20-1 to TRBJ2-7, with TRBD1 matching over 8 bases. Germline lookup yields CDR1 DFQATT and CDR2 SNEGSKA (reference sequence). This CDR3 is built from 14 residues. V shed 0 bases and J 6 bases; nucleotides not matched to a gene: 7. CDR3 nucleotide sequence: TGCAGTGCTAGAGACAGGACAGGGAGTCCCGAGCAGTACTTC. Encoded protein: CSARDRTGSPEQYF.

This clonotype showed up just a few times. This chain joins TRBV7-9 and TRBJ2-7, with a weak D call TRBD1 (5 bases). The CDR3 is made up of 14 amino acids. Germline CDR1 and CDR2: SEHNR and FQNEAQ (reference sequence). Trimming left V 5 bases short and J 6 bases short, with 17 bases between. The CDR3 is CASSRTTGSLEQYF. The CDR3 DNA reads TGTGCCAGCAGCCGCACAACAGGTTCGCTCGAGCAGTACTTC.

V usage is TRBV5-1 and J usage is TRBJ2-3; TRBD1 aligns across 7 bases. The germline CDR1 and CDR2 sequences are SGHRS and YFSETQ. The ends lost 4 bases at V and 2 bases at J; junction bases unmatched: 13. This CDR3 comprises 17 residues. CDR3 residues: CASSLSSSGGVTDTQYF. The DNA for the CDR3 is TGCGCCAGCAGCCTAAGTAGTTCAGGGGGAGTCACAGATACGCAGTATTTT.

This clonotype was seen more than once but under ten times. V usage is TRBV4-1 and J usage is TRBJ2-3; 8 nucleotides line up with TRBD2. There are 16 residues in the CDR3. V shed 3 bases and J 1 base; nucleotides not matched to a gene: 6. Germline loops: CDR1 MGHRA, CDR2 YSYEKL. In nucleotides, the CDR3 is TGCGCCAGCAGCCAGAGAATGCGGGGGGGCACAGATACGCAGTATTTT. This gives the protein CASSQRMRGGTDTQYF.

The chain joins TRBV6-5 to TRBJ2-5; D is possibly TRBD1 (6 bases). V lost 0 bases to trimming and J lost 7 bases, with 15 bases between them. Per germline, CDR1 MNHEY and CDR2 SVGAGI. The CDR3 covers 15 residues. CDR3 nucleotide sequence: TGTGCCAGCAGTTACTCCGCAGGGGTAGTAATGACCCAGTACTTC. It encodes CASSYSAGVVMTQYF.

The chain employs TRBV4-2 and TRBJ1-5; unclear D gene. Trimming took off 0 bases at V and 9 bases at J, with 12 bases between the two ends. Germline CDR1 reads LGHNA; CDR2 reads YNFKEQ. This CDR3 contains 14 residues. In nucleotides, the CDR3 is TGTGCCAGCAGCCAAGAACCCACGGCTTGGCCCCAGCATTTT. This gives the protein CASSQEPTAWPQHF.

This sequence joins TRBV11-3 and TRBJ2-5, with D possibly TRBD2 on 5 matching bases. The CDR3 consists of 17 residues. Germline loops: CDR1 SGHNT, CDR2 YENEEA. V lost 1 base and J lost 4, with 19 bases in between. CDR3 residues: CASSLGSRVRFGETQYF. CDR3 sequence (DNA): TGTGCCAGCAGCTTAGGGTCGAGGGTACGGTTTGGAGAGACCCAGTACTTC.

This clonotype appeared a few times. V gene TRBV12-3 or TRBV12-4 combines with J gene TRBJ1-1, with 9 nucleotides matching TRBD1. Losses at the gene ends were 5 bases for V and 5 bases for J; bases not matched to a gene: 12. This CDR3 spans 16 amino acids. This CDR3 is CASSLLPTGGGTEAFF. The CDR3 DNA reads TGTGCCAGCAGTCTACTACCGACAGGGGGAGGTACTGAAGCTTTCTTT.

This clonotype was counted a few times. This chain uses TRBV7-8 with TRBJ2-3; D may be TRBD1 or TRBD2 (5 bases each). The germline gives CDR1 SGHVS, CDR2 FQNEAQ. V was clipped by 1 base and J by 6 bases, with 17 bases between them. The CDR3 is 16 amino acids. The CDR3 loop reads CASSLDRPEGGDTQYF. The CDR3 DNA follows: TGTGCCAGCAGCTTAGACAGGCCCGAGGGCGGCGATACGCAGTATTTT.

The J gene is TRBJ2-1, the V gene TRBV5-1; tentatively, D is TRBD1 or TRBD2 (7 bases each). CDR3 size: 16 residues. CDR1 and CDR2 from the germline V gene are SGHRS and YFSETQ. Trimming removed 3 bases from V and 2 bases from J, with 15 bases in between. CDR3 DNA sequence: TGCGCCAGCAGCTCAGGGGGGGGGCCCACCTACAATGAGCAGTTCTTC. It specifies CASSSGGGPTYNEQFF.

The chain has TRBV5-1 and TRBJ2-1; D is possibly TRBD1 (6 bases). Per germline, CDR1 SGHRS and CDR2 YFSETQ. Trimming left V 0 bases short and J 0 bases short, with 13 bases between. The CDR3 extends over 17 amino acids. CDR3 sequence (DNA): TGCGCCAGCAGCTTGGACAGGGCCCTCCTCTCCTACAATGAGCAGTTCTTC. Protein sequence: CASSLDRALLSYNEQFF.

The V call is TRBV15, the J call TRBJ2-1, with D uncertain. V was cut by 0 bases and J by 10 bases, with 16 bases left in between. The V gene's germline CDR1 is LNHNV and CDR2 YYDKDF (reference sequence). The CDR3 covers 15 residues. Here the CDR3 DNA reads TGTGCCACCAGCAGAGATGTCGTCTTGGGCAGGGAGCAGTTCTTC. Translated: CATSRDVVLGREQFF.

The sample holds many counts of this clonotype. The chain employs TRBV5-1 and TRBJ1-2; possible D gene TRBD1, 5 bases. The V end lost 1 base, the J end lost 4 bases, and 8 bases lay between the germline ends. The CDR3 loop spans 13 amino acids. Germline-derived CDR1 and CDR2 are SGHRS and YFSETQ. The CDR3 is CASSLTGAYGYTF. The CDR3 bases are TGCGCCAGCAGCTTGACAGGCGCCTATGGCTACACCTTC. Full variable domain (rest looked up from reference TRBV5-1 and TRBJ1-2): KAGVTQTPRYLIKTRGQQVTLSCSPISGHRSVSWYQQTPGQGLQFLFEYFSETQRNKGNFPGRFSGRQFSNSRSEMNVSTLELGDSALYLCASSLTGAYGYTFGSGTRLTVV.

The chain employs TRBV20-1 and TRBJ2-7; 7 bases line up with TRBD1. V was clipped by 2 bases and J by 3 bases; unmatched bases: 7. This CDR3 comprises 14 residues. The germline CDR1 and CDR2 sequences are DFQATT and SNEGSKA (reference sequence). CDR3 residues: CSARYRGRVYEQYF. The CDR3 DNA is TGCAGTGCTAGATACAGGGGTCGGGTCTACGAGCAGTACTTC.

This clonotype has just a few counts. The rearrangement joins TRBV18 to TRBJ2-1; 9 nucleotides align to TRBD2. CDR1 and CDR2 (germline): KGHSH, LQKENI. V lost 4 bases, J lost 5 bases, and 3 bases stayed unmatched. There are 14 residues in the CDR3. The CDR3: CASSLWTSDNEQFF. In DNA, the CDR3 is TGTGCCAGCTCACTATGGACTAGCGACAATGAGCAGTTCTTC.

This clonotype has just a few counts. The chain carries TRBV10-3 and TRBJ1-2; 12 nucleotides agree with TRBD1. After removal of 6 bases from V and 4 bases from J, the junction contained 15 bases not matched to a gene. CDR3 length: 18 residues. Germline CDR1 reads ENHRY; CDR2 reads SYGVKD. In DNA, the CDR3 is TGTGCCATCAGCGACTTAAAAGGGACAGGGGGCGATCGCTATGGCTACACCTTC. It specifies CAISDLKGTGGDRYGYTF.

V and J are TRBV10-3 and TRBJ2-7; maybe TRBD2 (5 bases). V was trimmed by 3 bases and J by 0 bases, leaving 12 bases between them. CDR3 length: 15 amino acids. In germline, CDR1 is ENHRY, CDR2 SYGVKD. The CDR3 DNA reads TGTGCCATCAGTGATCCGCGGGCGTCCTCCTACGAGCAGTACTTC. Encoded protein: CAISDPRASSYEQYF.

This clonotype was counted a few times. The chain employs TRBV9 and TRBJ1-2; D is unresolved. The V and J ends lost 0 bases and 1 base respectively, with 4 bases between them. Germline V gene data show CDR1 as SGDLS and CDR2 as YYNGEE. The CDR3 totals 13 residues. DNA of the CDR3: TGTGCCAGCAGCGTAGACGTTAACTATGGCTACACCTTC. Residues: CASSVDVNYGYTF.

The chain employs TRBV7-9 and TRBJ2-1; TRBD1 might be the D (5 bases). This CDR3 is 13 amino acids long. V shed 3 bases and J shed 6 bases, with 9 bases lying between them. In germline, CDR1 is SEHNR, CDR2 FQNEAQ (reference sequence). The CDR3 DNA is TGTGCCAGCAGCTTTAACACAGGCAATGAGCAGTTCTTC. It codes for CASSFNTGNEQFF.

This clonotype was detected ten times or more. The chain recombines TRBV5-6 with TRBJ2-5, with D unresolved. The germline CDR1 and CDR2 sequences are SGHDT and YYEEEE. V shed 5 bases and J shed 1 base, with 12 bases lying between them. There are 14 residues in the CDR3. The DNA for the CDR3 is TGTGCCAGCAGTGTCCTAGTCGTCCAAGAGACCCAGTACTTC. It codes for CASSVLVVQETQYF. Full variable domain (remainder filled in from reference TRBV5-6 and TRBJ2-5): DAGVTQSPTHLIKTRGQQVTLRCSPKSGHDTVSWYQQALGQGPQFIFQYYEEEERQRGNFPDRFSGHQFPNYSSELNVNALLLGDSALYLCASSVLVVQETQYFGPGTRLLVL.

This clonotype was counted ten times or more. V and J are TRBV20-1 and TRBJ2-7; 8 bases are a match to TRBD1. The CDR3 covers 14 residues. Per the germline V gene, CDR1 is DFQATT and CDR2 is SNEGSKA (reference sequence). V gave up 3 bases and J gave up 4 bases; unmatched junction bases: 8. The chain's CDR3 is CSASGQGASYEQYF. The CDR3 coding sequence is TGCAGTGCTAGCGGGCAGGGGGCATCTTACGAGCAGTACTTC.

The chain recombines TRBV5-6 with TRBJ1-5; D uncertain. Trimming took off 4 bases at V and 1 base at J, with 6 bases between the two ends. Looked up from germline, CDR1 is SGHDT and CDR2 is YYEEEE. The CDR3 consists of 13 residues. In nucleotides, the CDR3 is TGTGCCAGCAGCGAGTGGAGCAATCAGCCCCAGCATTTT. It is translated as CASSEWSNQPQHF.

This clonotype has more than one count but fewer than ten. V is TRBV27 and J is TRBJ2-1; D remains ambiguous. The CDR3 contains 15 residues. The germline V gene encodes CDR1 MNHEY and CDR2 SMNVEV (reference sequence). The V end was cut by 6 bases, the J end by 0 bases, with 12 bases between. CDR3 sequence reads: CASSLAVGSYNEQFF. In DNA, the CDR3 is TGTGCCAGCAGCCTTGCGGTGGGCTCCTACAATGAGCAGTTCTTC.

The V call is TRBV28, the J call TRBJ2-3; 10 bases map to TRBD2. The CDR3 runs to 14 residues. Germline V gene data show CDR1 as MDHEN and CDR2 as SYDVKM. V dropped 10 bases and J dropped 4; count of bases not matched to a gene: 8. CDR3 loop: CATLAGGHSDTQYF. In nucleotides, the CDR3 is TGTGCCACCTTAGCGGGGGGCCACTCAGATACGCAGTATTTT.

The chain couples TRBV4-3 to TRBJ2-7; 7 positions match TRBD2. CDR1 and CDR2 (germline): LGHNA, YSLEER. The CDR3 consists of 19 residues. With V trimmed by 0 bases and J by 2 bases, 16 bases remained unmatched. CDR3 residues: CASSQERGGITPFAYEQYF. The CDR3 coding sequence is TGCGCCAGCAGCCAAGAACGGGGAGGGATAACCCCTTTTGCCTACGAGCAGTACTTC.

A few counts support this clonotype. The rearrangement links TRBV20-1 to TRBJ2-3, with D hard to call. The V end lost 3 bases, the J end lost 4 bases, and 17 bases lay between the germline ends. The V gene's germline CDR1 is DFQATT and CDR2 SNEGSKA (reference sequence). The CDR3 spans 15 residues. For the CDR3, the DNA is TGCAGTGCTAGTGGCCGGGCAACCAAACCAGATACGCAGTATTTT. This codes for CSASGRATKPDTQYF.

This clonotype was seen a handful of times. The chain couples TRBV20-1 to TRBJ2-3, with D tentatively TRBD2 (5 bases). The V end was cut by 5 bases, the J end by 4 bases, with 7 bases between. Germline loops: CDR1 DFQATT, CDR2 SNEGSKA (reference sequence). The CDR3 has 11 amino acids. CDR3 amino acids: CSAVAPDTQYF. The CDR3 coding sequence is TGCAGTGCTGTAGCGCCAGATACGCAGTATTTT.

This clonotype has just a few counts. The chain uses TRBV20-1 and TRBJ1-1, with TRBD1 as a possible D gene (5 bases). Trimming cost V 2 bases and J 4 bases, with 14 bases left between them. The CDR3 is 14 amino acids. Germline V gives CDR1 DFQATT, CDR2 SNEGSKA (reference sequence). In DNA, the CDR3 is TGCAGTGCTAGATCCGGGCAGGGAGGCACTGAAGCTTTCTTT. Its translation: CSARSGQGGTEAFF.